The 15 T cell receptor beta chains below all came from one sample that was sequenced in a study of blood T cell repertoires in COVID-19 (TCRdb year 2020). The library was made by the immunoSEQ multiplex PCR assay. TCRdb retrieved this table from immuneACCESS and kept in-frame rearrangements only. Not all clones are present; in checked studies, unresolved V genes account for under half, and no reason is known for the remainder. The sample profile shows roughly 300,000 clones; roughly 91% of them were found once. 2% to 2.5% of the sample is in the top ten clones. Material for sequencing was PBMCs or T cells enriched from blood (not recorded which). The receptor set was obtained from a woman aged 35 to 49 with acute COVID-19.

The CDR3 loop reads CASSVGSGSYEQYF. The CDR3 region has the DNA TGTGCCAGCAGCGTAGGGAGCGGCTCCTACGAGCAGTACTTC. The gene calls are TRBV9 and TRBJ2-7, with D tentatively TRBD2 (5 bases). This CDR3 contains 14 residues. Trimming stripped 0 bases from V and 0 bases from J, with 7 bases between. In germline, CDR1 is SGDLS, CDR2 YYNGEE.

The gene calls are TRBV19 and TRBJ1-5, with D maybe TRBD1 (6 bases). The germline V and J ends were trimmed by 3 bases and 6 bases, with 18 bases remaining between them. The CDR3 totals 16 residues. CDR1 and CDR2 from the germline V gene are LNHDA and SQIVND (reference sequence). CDR3 coding DNA: TGTGCCAGTAGTATTTGGTGGGGGCCGGGTGGTCAGCCCCAGCATTTT. Protein: CASSIWWGPGGQPQHF.

The V gene is TRBV6-5, the J gene TRBJ1-5; 9 nucleotides agree with TRBD1. Germline CDR1 MNHEY, CDR2 SVGAGI. The CDR3 covers 15 residues. The V gene end was trimmed by 6 bases and the J gene end by 0 bases; junction bases not matched to a gene: 3. The CDR3 coding sequence is TGTGCCAGCAGCCAGGACAGGGGTAGCAATCAGCCCCAGCATTTT. Its translation is CASSQDRGSNQPQHF.

The chain recombines TRBV28 with TRBJ1-2; 7 bases agree with TRBD1. V lost 2 bases, J lost 4 bases, and 4 bases stayed unmatched. This CDR3 has 14 residues. The germline V gene has CDR1 MDHEN and CDR2 SYDVKM. Written as DNA, the CDR3 is TGTGCCAGCAGTTTAGAACAGGGGACCTATGGCTACACCTTC. Translating gives CASSLEQGTYGYTF.

The chain employs TRBV21-1 and TRBJ1-1; the DNA was not compared with TRBD1, the D call given in the table. TRBV21-1 is tagged as a pseudogene. The CDR3 consists of 15 residues. This chain's CDR3 is CASSRASRVNTEAFF. The CDR3 DNA reads as TGTGCCAGCAGCAGGGCGAGCAGGGTAAACACTGAAGCTTTCTTT.

The chain recombines TRBV9 with TRBJ2-5; no clear D gene. This CDR3 contains 12 residues. V lost 7 bases and J lost 5, with 12 bases in between. Looked up from germline, CDR1 is SGDLS and CDR2 is YYNGEE. The CDR3: CASGQVGETQYF. CDR3 in DNA: TGTGCCAGCGGCCAGGTGGGCGAGACCCAGTACTTC.

This clone was observed once. This chain joins TRBV3-1 (or the pseudogene TRBV3-2) and TRBJ2-4, with D tentatively TRBD1 (6 bases). V was trimmed by 4 bases and J by 6 bases, leaving 16 bases between them. The CDR3 runs 15 residues. Germline V gene sequence: CDR1 LGHDT, CDR2 YNNKEL (reference sequence). CDR3 DNA sequence: TGTGCCAGCAGCCTGGGGACACAAGCTCTAAACATTCAGTACTTC. It codes for CASSLGTQALNIQYF.

This chain joins TRBV2 and TRBJ1-1, with 8 bases matching TRBD1. From germline, CDR1 is SNHLY and CDR2 FYNNEI. The length of the CDR3 is 16 residues. V gave up 7 bases and J gave up 3 bases; unmatched junction bases: 13. The CDR3 loop is CASTEQGGWSHTEAFF. CDR3 nucleotides: TGTGCCAGCACCGAACAGGGGGGATGGAGTCACACTGAAGCTTTCTTT. Drawing the rest from reference TRBV2 and TRBJ1-1, the complete variable domain is EPEVTQTPSHQVTQMGQEVILRCVPISNHLYFYWYRQILGQKVEFLVSFYNNEISEKSEIFDDQFSVERPDGSNFTLKIRSTKLEDSAMYFCASTEQGGWSHTEAFFGQGTRLTVV.

As regards this clone: At one end the junction does not follow the germline gene, possibly because of a read error. This chain connects TRBV4-1 to TRBJ1-4, with unresolved D. The CDR3 sequence is 15 residues long. Germline V gene data show CDR1 as MGHRA and CDR2 as YSYEKL. The CDR3 reads CASSQGSELNEKLFF. CDR3 in DNA: TGCGCCAGCAGTCAAGGGAGCGAACTCAATGAAAAACTGTTTTTT.

This clone was picked up one time. The genes are TRBV18 and TRBJ2-3, with D tentatively TRBD1 (6 bases). The CDR3 sequence is 16 residues long. V was pared by 3 bases and J by 2 bases, with 15 bases between. Germline values: CDR1 KGHSH, CDR2 LQKENI. In DNA form, the CDR3 reads TGTGCCAGCTCACCGCGCAACGGACAGTCCACAGATACGCAGTATTTT. Translated: CASSPRNGQSTDTQYF.

The V call is TRBV19, the J call TRBJ1-2; D possibly corresponds to TRBD1 (6 bases). This CDR3 is 13 amino acids long. The V end was cut by 5 bases, the J end by 7 bases, with 14 bases between. Germline V gives CDR1 LNHDA, CDR2 SQIVND (reference sequence). CDR3 amino acids: CASSSQGLGGYTF. The CDR3 nucleotides read TGTGCCAGTAGTTCCCAGGGGCTCGGTGGCTACACCTTC. Filled out from reference TRBV19 and TRBJ1-2, the complete variable domain reads DGGITQSPKYLFRKEGQNVTLSCEQNLNHDAMYWYRQDPGQGLRLIYYSQIVNDFQKGDIAEGYSVSREKKESFPLTVTSAQKNPTAFYLCASSSQGLGGYTFGSGTRLTVV.

CDR3 DNA sequence: TGTGCCAGTAGTATAGCACAGCAAAGCTCCTACGAGCAGTACTTC. It codes for CASSIAQQSSYEQYF. This chain connects TRBV19 to TRBJ2-7; D is ambiguous. The germline V gene has CDR1 LNHDA and CDR2 SQIVND (reference sequence). V gave up 1 base and J gave up 0 bases, with 10 bases separating them. The CDR3 length is 15 residues.

This chain connects TRBV5-5 to TRBJ2-4, with 8 nucleotides matching TRBD2. V lost 4 bases to trimming and J lost 6 bases; unmatched junction nucleotides: 6. In germline, CDR1 is SGHKS, CDR2 YYEKEE (reference sequence). The CDR3 is 14 residues long. Here the CDR3 reads CASSLGGAANIQYF. Here the CDR3 DNA reads TGTGCCAGCAGCCTCGGGGGGGCGGCAAACATTCAGTACTTC.

This clone occurred once. V usage is TRBV29-1 and J usage is TRBJ1-4; D unclear. CDR1 is SQVTM and CDR2 is ANQGSEA in the germline V gene. This CDR3 has 11 amino acids. With 7 bases removed from V and 11 bases from J, the gap between germline ends came to 14 bases. The chain's CDR3 is CSAGEGVKLFF. DNA for the CDR3: TGCAGCGCGGGAGAAGGAGTTAAACTGTTTTTT. Full variable domain (rest looked up from reference TRBV29-1 and TRBJ1-4): SAVISQKPSRDICQRGTSLTIQCQVDSQVTMMFWYRQQPGQSLTLIATANQGSEATYESGFVIDKFPISRPNLTFSTLTVSNMSPEDSSIYLCSAGEGVKLFFGSGTQLSVL.

The V and J genes are TRBV3-1 (or the pseudogene TRBV3-2) and TRBJ2-2; 9 nucleotides line up with TRBD2. CDR1 and CDR2 from the germline V gene are LGHDT and YNNKEL (reference sequence). J gave up 4 bases and V 5 bases, and 14 bases lay outside the gene matches. CDR3 size: 18 residues. CDR3 amino acids: CASSMYLGLAGLTGELFF. The CDR3 nucleotides are TGTGCCAGCAGCATGTATTTGGGGCTAGCGGGACTCACCGGGGAGCTGTTTTTT.